The text below deals with one T cell receptor (beta chain). Its antigen is still unknown. No base quality information exists; no much larger clone differs at one position. These data originate in a study of cytomegalovirus exposure and HLA in healthy donors (TCRdb year 2017). Describing the broader study: According to an earlier analysis of several hundred of the donors, 150 million to 200 million T cells yielded 90 million to 130 million unique TCR beta sequences and about 280 Gb of sequence data. An early release that covered about 600 HLA-typed donors contained about 300 gigabases of sequencing data and around 85 million unique TCR sequences. The genetic ancestry cluster associated with self-reported Caucasian donors included 80% to 90% of the approximately 400 genotyped donors. The study aimed to test whether signatures of past pathogen exposure could be identified by cataloging public T cell receptors. The study used immunosequencing to profile the T cell repertoires of hundreds of subjects and linked those repertoires to cytomegalovirus serostatus. Besides the first cohort of about 730 subjects, a separate validation cohort made up of roughly 130 different subjects was used. High-throughput TCR immunosequencing, statistical association of individual TCRs with disease status, and machine learning were combined to predict cytomegalovirus infection status. In a later analysis, previously published TCR beta repertoires from 550 to 700 donors were re-analyzed and high-resolution HLA genotyping was added so that TCR occurrence patterns could be studied. Rather than drawing on any new phenotypic data, the later analysis identified candidate immune exposures from TCR beta sequences and the way those sequences occurred across donors. In an earlier analysis of 587 of the donors, high-throughput TCR beta sequencing was used to judge whether each TCR beta V gene segment behaved as functional or pseudogenic. Donor age, sex, ethnicity and CMV serostatus were compiled together with the repertoire data. In a later genetic analysis, genome-wide SNP genotypes for about three fifths of the roughly 670 donors were used, and that subset was treated as a discovery cohort. Every discovery cohort repertoire had been produced on one sequencing platform. Class I and class II HLA loci were covered by the typing at four-digit resolution. The number of donors typed differed by locus, with about 629-630 for A, B, C, DRB1 and DQB1, around 560 for DQA1, about 610 for DPA1, and some 440 for DPB1. Roughly 5 DR-DQ haplotypes were handled as single units for association and clustering because linkage in the cohort was strong. Among some 400 genotyped donors of the cohort, an average of about 220,000 unique TCR beta nucleotide sequences was sequenced per donor, of which 15% to 20% were non-productive.

Preparation of the library involved the immunoSEQ multiplex PCR assay. The multiplex PCR relied on a mix of 60 forward primers for TCR Vbeta segments and 13 reverse primers for TCR Jbeta segments. A multiplex PCR assay on genomic DNA amplified the CDR3 region of rearranged TCR beta genes. Amplified TCR beta libraries were sequenced as 87-base-pair reads on the Illumina HiSeq System. Regarding the original processing steps: In a later analysis, 80 million or so unique TCR beta chains were counted across the 650 to 700 repertoires, and around 11 million of these chains were shared by at least two donors. Raw reads were error-corrected and collapsed into unique sequences by a nearest-neighbor algorithm in which closely related sequences were merged to remove PCR and sequencing errors. V, D and J gene segments were assigned by aligning CDR3 sequences to IMGT reference sequences. Each retained sequence needed at least a six-nucleotide match to both a V gene segment and a J gene segment. A rearrangement was called productive if the CDR3 had no stop codons and remained in frame with V and J, and every other rearrangement was called non-productive. CDR3 was defined according to IMGT convention as the region running from the second conserved V-encoded cysteine to the conserved J-encoded phenylalanine. The earlier analysis of about 590 of the donors excluded sequences that lacked an unambiguous match to a single V gene segment. An earlier analysis of approximately 590 of the donors called V segments functional above 56.7% productive rearrangements and segregating when the between-donor standard deviation exceeded 5%. A statistical classification framework was developed to diagnose cytomegalovirus status using the catalog of TCR beta chain sequences. A later analysis assigned V and J genes by comparing TCR nucleotide sequences with IMGT/GENE-DB human TR gene sequences. Using the TCRdist pipeline, a later analysis assigned CDR3 sequences along with most-parsimonious VDJ recombination scenarios. In a later analysis, each TCR beta chain was defined by its CDR3 amino acid sequence together with its V-gene family, and reads without a unique V-gene family were excluded. In a later analysis, several hundred highly shared, low-generation-probability nucleotide sequences were removed to address suspected cross-contamination and a sequencing artifact. In a later analysis, a clonal expansion index was calculated for each public chain from normalized within-repertoire ranks of inferred template counts. A later analysis computed generation probabilities with a VDJ recombination model fitted to out-of-frame rearrangements, and checked the results against IGoR. A later analysis scored TCR-TCR, TCR-HLA and TCR-CMV co-occurrence with hypergeometric tests, applying a repertoire-size bias correction to TCR pairs. In a later analysis, false discovery rates were estimated by permuting HLA or CMV assignments 20 times. In a later analysis, co-occurring TCRs were grouped using DBSCAN, with TCRdist sequence similarity added in when clustering inside HLA-allele-positive subsets. Co-occurrence clustering excluded repertoires with fewer than 30,000 or more than 120,000 public chains, plus five with anomalous nucleotide sharing. This is the immuneACCESS table as TCRdb keeps it, with only in-frame sequences that have V and J called. A part of the clones is gone; compared with another copy, unresolved V genes explain less than half, and the rest is unexplained. V and J calls and clone size are as listed in that table; D and trimming were resolved from the DNA. The sample table shows about 120,000 clones, and around three quarters are seen once. Approximately 9.9% of the sample is held by the ten biggest clonotypes.

Paper-wide results and their limitations: A few of the identified cytomegalovirus-associated TCR beta chains were confirmed in vitro to be specific for cytomegalovirus antigens. Only TCR beta chains were sequenced in this cohort, and the absence of alpha or paired-chain data limited detectable features. The only immune exposure information available for the cohort was CMV serostatus. When HLA alleles, especially DR and DQ, strongly co-occurred, attributing TCR associations to individual alleles was difficult. A cluster of highly shared sequence variants was judged likely to be a technical artifact of the sequencing pipeline. The authors suggested that the approach could potentially be extended to other disease states and immunological phenotypes. The 87-base-pair reads could not distinguish some IMGT-functional V segments, including TRBV6-2 and TRBV6-3, so those segments were excluded. A later analysis associated about 16,000 TCR beta sequences with specific HLA alleles at a false discovery rate of 0.05. In a later analysis, HLA-associated TCR beta chains showed more clonal expansion and lower generation probabilities than non-associated chains that were equally common. In an earlier analysis of around 600 of the donors, most TCR beta V segments appeared in productive rearrangements about 87% or about 30% of the time, broadly matching IMGT annotations. Across donors, most TCR sequences were observed very rarely, whereas some public TCRs were present in many individuals. In a later analysis, most CMV-associated TCR beta chains were found to appear HLA-restricted, with HLA associations seemingly driven largely by CMV exposure. Because HLA typing was unavailable for some donors at each locus, only the typed subset was used in association tests. Linkage disequilibrium might explain the correlated functional status among segregating V segments, but an unknown experimental factor could not be ruled out. V-gene and J-gene trimming of TCR beta chains was associated with a missense DCLRE1C variant in a later genetic analysis, and the association was replicated in an independent cohort. In a later analysis, TCR association rates were found to vary across HLA loci, with the most associated TCRs seen for DRB1 alleles and the fewest for HLA-C alleles. A further reported finding was that TCR beta sequences accurately predicted the HLA-A and HLA-B alleles for most subjects in the first cohort. A later analysis reported that several top co-occurrence clusters appeared linked to parvovirus B19, influenza, CMV and Epstein-Barr virus. According to a later genetic analysis, donors in an Asian-associated ancestry cluster had fewer N-insertions in productive TCRs than the approximately 630-donor mean. The classifier was reported to diagnose cytomegalovirus status with high specificity and sensitivity in both the original cohort and the validation cohort. Because counts were too low, roughly 17 rarely observed V segments, including chromosome 9 orphons, were left out of the earlier analysis of roughly 600 of the donors. Sequencing depth was assumed to be roughly uniform across donors in the presence/absence analyses, though that assumption may not hold. The study listed 164 TCR beta chains as associated with cytomegalovirus.

In total, 500 to 700 healthy bone marrow donors made up the cohort. At the time of sampling, all cohort members were nominally healthy, though unrecorded immune exposures were likely present. The donor tested CMV seropositive, placing the donor among the 250 to 350 seropositive members of the cohort. A peripheral blood sample was provided by each donor, and peripheral blood mononuclear cells were used for TCR beta sequencing. Genomic DNA extraction from the blood cell samples was performed with the Qiagen DNeasy Blood Extraction Kit. The V end loses 6 bases and the J end loses 2 bases, and a stretch of 10 bases separates them. The CDR3 has 12 amino acids, counting the end cysteine and phenylalanine. Left in the record is the CDR3 DNA by itself, 36 bases read in frame from the first base. The germline V gene encodes CDR1 SQVTM and CDR2 ANQGSEA.

The sequence is built from TRBV29-1 and TRBJ2-5, and TRBD1 may be the D gene, going by 6 matching bases. This receptor was taken from a man aged 35 to 55 in good health and CMV-seropositive. Sequencing was carried out using PBMCs. The CDR3 sequence is CSVRGQQETQYF. DNA sequence: TGCAGCGTCCGCGGACAGCAAGAGACCCAGTACTTC.